The 11 T cell receptor beta chains below were found in one sample sequenced in a study of cytomegalovirus exposure and HLA in healthy donors. PCR used 60 Vbeta primers and 13 Jbeta primers. The protocol was immunoSEQ multiplex PCR, while the TCRdb copy is restricted to in-frame clones and leaves out a portion. The profile shows under 200,000 clones, roughly 77% of them singletons. The sample consisted of PBMCs. These receptors all come from a male donor in good health and CMV-seropositive.

The chain carries TRBV7-6 and TRBJ1-6, with 9 positions matching TRBD1. The CDR3 has 15 residues. V was clipped by 5 bases and J by 9 bases; unmatched bases: 8. CDR1 and CDR2 (germline): SGHVS, FNYEAQ. The CDR3 nucleotides are TGTGCCAGCAGCCCTCGGACAGGGGATGCTTCACCCCTCCACTTT. Protein product: CASSPRTGDASPLHF.

V usage is TRBV5-1 and J usage is TRBJ2-7; 9 bases are a match to TRBD1. V gave up 4 bases and J gave up 1 base; unmatched junction bases: 6. The CDR3 runs to 15 residues. Germline CDR1 and CDR2: SGHRS and YFSETQ. DNA of the CDR3: TGCGCCAGCAGCCCCTCCGGGACAGGGTCCTACGAGCAGTACTTC. It specifies CASSPSGTGSYEQYF.

Concerning this clone itself: The junction departs from germline at one end; a sequencing error may be responsible. V and J are TRBV7-2 and TRBJ1-5; tentatively, D is TRBD1 (5 bases). Germline V gene lookup returns CDR1 SGHTA and CDR2 FQGNSA. The CDR3 totals 15 residues. The CDR3 loop is CANSLQGASNQPQHF. The CDR3 bases are TGTGCCAACAGCTTACAAGGGGCGTCGAATCAGCCCCAGCATTTT.

The CDR3 loop is CASSPGSLSGTGELFF. The CDR3 bases are TGTGCCAGCAGCCCGGGCAGTCTGTCGGGAACCGGGGAGCTGTTTTTT. The chain employs TRBV5-6 and TRBJ2-2, with D maybe TRBD2 (5 bases). The V end lost 4 bases, the J end lost 5 bases, and 18 bases lay between the germline ends. Germline V gene data show CDR1 as SGHDT and CDR2 as YYEEEE. The CDR3 is 16 residues long.

The chain couples TRBV19 to TRBJ1-1; tentatively, D is TRBD1 (6 bases). Germline V gene lookup returns CDR1 LNHDA and CDR2 SQIVND (reference sequence). V lost 8 bases and J 6 bases, leaving 16 bases between the germline ends. This CDR3 comprises 13 residues. The CDR3 sequence is CASLPNHRAEAFF. In DNA form, the CDR3 reads TGTGCCAGTCTACCGAATCACAGGGCTGAAGCTTTCTTT.

DNA for the CDR3: TGTGCCAGCAGCCCCCGGCGGGACAGCGAAAATTCACCCCTCCACTTT. Its protein is CASSPRRDSENSPLHF. The rearrangement links TRBV13 to TRBJ1-6, with 7 bases lining up with TRBD1. J gave up 7 bases and V 5 bases, and 11 bases lay outside the gene matches. Germline V gives CDR1 PRHDT, CDR2 FYEKMQ (reference sequence). The CDR3 is 16 residues long.

J is TRBJ2-3 and V is TRBV11-1; 13 bases align to TRBD2. The J segment lost 4 bases and the V segment lost 5 bases, leaving 6 bases of the junction unmatched. The germline V gene has CDR1 SGHAT and CDR2 FQDESV (reference sequence). The CDR3 is 16 residues long. The CDR3 DNA follows: TGTGCCAGCAGCCTGGGGACTAGCGGGAACTCAGATACGCAGTATTTT. Translated, it gives CASSLGTSGNSDTQYF.

This chain links TRBV23-1 with TRBJ2-2; D remains unclear. TRBV23-1 has ORF status, its function being uncertain. This CDR3 contains 16 residues. The V end was cut by 0 bases, the J end by 5 bases, with 13 bases between. The CDR3 spells CASSQSLPLFTGELFF. Written as DNA, the CDR3 is TGCGCCAGCAGTCAATCACTCCCTTTGTTTACCGGGGAGCTGTTTTTT.

The chain employs TRBV4-3 and TRBJ1-2; D is unclear. Germline CDR1 reads LGHNA; CDR2 reads YSLEER. The V end lost 0 bases, the J end lost 8 bases, and 13 bases lay between the germline ends. The CDR3 is 14 residues long. CDR3 nucleotides: TGCGCCAGCAGCCAAGAAGAAGCGGTAGGCGGCTACACCTTC. Protein: CASSQEEAVGGYTF.

The gene calls are TRBV10-2 and TRBJ1-2; 7 nucleotides line up with TRBD1. Germline-derived CDR1 and CDR2 are WSHSY and SAAADI. The CDR3 length is 12 residues. The CDR3 reads CANPRDSYGYTF. DNA of the CDR3: TGCGCAAATCCCCGGGACAGCTATGGCTACACCTTC.

The chain joins TRBV7-9 to TRBJ2-3; 9 positions match TRBD2. Germline V gene data show CDR1 as SEHNR and CDR2 as FQNEAQ (reference sequence). Trimming took 3 bases from V and 3 from J; bases not matched to a gene: 4. The CDR3 covers 15 residues. In nucleotides, the CDR3 is TGTGCCAGCAGCTTGGGACTAGCCCTGACAGATACGCAGTATTTT. Translation: CASSLGLALTDTQYF. Using reference TRBV7-9 and TRBJ2-3 for the parts outside the CDR3, the full variable domain is DTGVSQNPRHKITKRGQNVTFRCDPISEHNRLYWYRQTLGQGPEFLTYFQNEAQLEKSRLLSDRFSAERPKGSFSTLEIQRTEQGDSAMYLCASSLGLALTDTQYFGPGTRLTVL.